The 6 T cell receptor beta chains below were found in one sample sequenced in a study of cytomegalovirus exposure and HLA in healthy donors. 60 Vbeta and 13 Jbeta primers were used in PCR. Measured with immunoSEQ multiplex PCR; TCRdb has only the in-frame clones, and not every one. The repertoire holds roughly 160,000 clones, with around 69% as singletons. The sample taken for sequencing was PBMCs. All receptors derive from a man aged 55 to 69 in good health and CMV-seronegative.

The table lists this clone with a few counts. The chain combines TRBV19 with TRBJ1-1; D is uncertain. Germline CDR1 and CDR2: LNHDA and SQIVND (reference sequence). This CDR3 has 16 residues. V gave up 5 bases and J gave up 4 bases, with 20 bases separating them. The CDR3 sequence: CASSPAGQLRATEAFF. Written as DNA, the CDR3 is TGTGCCAGTAGTCCCGCAGGTCAACTGCGAGCCACTGAAGCTTTCTTT.

This sequence joins TRBV6-5 and TRBJ1-2, with 9 bases lining up with TRBD1. In germline, CDR1 is MNHEY, CDR2 SVGAGI. The CDR3 sequence is 14 residues long. The trim removed 6 bases at V and 4 bases at J, leaving 6 bases unmatched. CDR3 sequence: CASRPGGQGYGYTF. Written as DNA, the CDR3 is TGTGCCAGCAGACCTGGGGGACAGGGCTATGGCTACACCTTC.

The V and J genes are TRBV6-5 and TRBJ2-7; 10 bases are shared with TRBD1. The CDR3 consists of 15 residues. CDR1 is MNHEY, CDR2 SVGAGI, per germline. Trimming cost V 2 bases and J 2 bases; bases outside gene matches: 3. The CDR3 region has the DNA TGTGCCAGCAGTTACGGGACAGGGGTTACCTACGAGCAGTACTTC. As protein: CASSYGTGVTYEQYF.

This chain connects TRBV7-2 to TRBJ2-5; 9 positions agree with TRBD1. This CDR3 comprises 16 residues. Per the germline V gene, CDR1 is SGHTA and CDR2 is FQGNSA. V was clipped by 3 bases and J by 2 bases; unmatched bases: 7. The CDR3 DNA reads as TGTGCCAGCAGCTTTCTATGGGGACAGGGACAAGAGACCCAGTACTTC. Its protein product is CASSFLWGQGQETQYF.

The chain carries TRBV18 and TRBJ1-2; 9 positions agree with TRBD1. The ends lost 3 bases at V and 5 bases at J; junction bases unmatched: 4. CDR1 KGHSH and CDR2 LQKENI come from the germline V gene. The CDR3 loop spans 14 amino acids. The CDR3 sequence is CASSPGTGSYGYTF. In nucleotides, the CDR3 is TGTGCCAGCTCACCCGGGACAGGGTCTTATGGCTACACCTTC.

This chain uses TRBV5-4 with TRBJ2-2; 7 nucleotides agree with TRBD1. CDR3 length: 16 amino acids. The trim removed 3 bases at V and 4 bases at J, leaving 9 bases unmatched. Germline CDR1 SGHNT, CDR2 YYREEE (reference sequence). The CDR3 here is CASSSETGLRTGELFF. CDR3 nucleotides: TGTGCCAGCAGCTCCGAGACAGGGCTACGCACCGGGGAGCTGTTTTTT.